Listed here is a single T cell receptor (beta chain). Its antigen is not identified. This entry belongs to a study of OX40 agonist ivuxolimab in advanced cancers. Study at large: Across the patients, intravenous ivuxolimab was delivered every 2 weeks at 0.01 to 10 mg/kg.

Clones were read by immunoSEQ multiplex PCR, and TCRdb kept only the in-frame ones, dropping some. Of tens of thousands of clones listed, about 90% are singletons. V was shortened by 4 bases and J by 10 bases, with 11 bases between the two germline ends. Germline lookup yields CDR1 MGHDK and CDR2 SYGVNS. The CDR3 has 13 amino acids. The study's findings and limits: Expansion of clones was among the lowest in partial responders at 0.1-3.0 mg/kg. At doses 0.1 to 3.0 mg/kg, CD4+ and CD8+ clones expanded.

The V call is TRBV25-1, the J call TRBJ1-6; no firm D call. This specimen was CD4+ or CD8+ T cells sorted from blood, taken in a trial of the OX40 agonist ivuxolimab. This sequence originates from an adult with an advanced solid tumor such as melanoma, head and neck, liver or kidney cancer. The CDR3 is CASSVGEKSPLHF. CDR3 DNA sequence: TGTGCCAGCAGTGTCGGGGAAAAATCACCCCTCCACTTT.